The rows below give T cell receptor beta chains drawn from one sample of a study of blood T cell repertoires in COVID-19. Clones were sequenced by immunoSEQ multiplex PCR, and TCRdb holds only the in-frame ones, with some missing. The sample comprises 140,000 to 150,000 clones, about nine tenths of which are singletons, and around 1.5% rests with the top ten. The source material was peripheral blood. Receptors originate from a human donor in a cohort sampled during active COVID-19. CDR3s include the opening cysteine and the closing phenylalanine or tryptophan. Each record gives: J gene, V gene, CDR3 protein.

J: TRBJ2-7
V: TRBV7-2
CDR3: CASSLNSYHEQYF

J: TRBJ2-1
V: TRBV5-1
CDR3: CASSLGLPSEQFF

J: TRBJ2-5
V: TRBV15
CDR3: CATSGGLYAVQETQYF

J: TRBJ1-1
V: TRBV27
CDR3: CASSWDRGNTEAFF

J: TRBJ1-6
V: TRBV7-8
CDR3: CASSLGTEFSPLHF

J: TRBJ1-1
V: TRBV5-6
CDR3: CASSTVVGAGVNTEAFF

J: TRBJ1-1
V: TRBV18
CDR3: CASSATGGRNTEAFF

J: TRBJ1-1
V: TRBV4-2
CDR3: CASSQNRDEAFF

J: TRBJ1-1
V: TRBV6-5
CDR3: CASSSGFWNTEAFF

J: TRBJ1-5
V: TRBV2
CDR3: CASKPAGGQPQHF

J: TRBJ2-5
V: TRBV9
CDR3: CASSPSGGRETQYF

J: TRBJ2-3
V: TRBV9
CDR3: CASSVEPTGVTDTQYF

J: TRBJ1-5
V: TRBV2
CDR3: CASSGRAGRNQPQHF

J: TRBJ1-1
V: TRBV27
CDR3: CASTGQGNTEAFF

J: TRBJ2-5
V: TRBV19
CDR3: CATGLAGGPETQYF

J: TRBJ2-6
V: TRBV9
CDR3: CASSERGRGSGANVLTF

J: TRBJ1-1
V: TRBV11-1
CDR3: CASSPDRLEAFF

J: TRBJ1-2
V: TRBV27
CDR3: CASSFPPGGVPGYTF

J: TRBJ1-6
V: TRBV6-5
CDR3: CASNREGNSPLHF

J: TRBJ1-2
V: TRBV7-2
CDR3: CASSYEGQGDYGYTF

J: TRBJ2-2
V: TRBV25-1
CDR3: CASSGLVGAGELFF

J: TRBJ2-3
V: TRBV7-3
CDR3: CASSSGLAGDTDTQYF

J: TRBJ2-2
V: TRBV9
CDR3: CASSVVTNTGELFF

J: TRBJ1-1
V: TRBV10-3
CDR3: CAISGGGAVDTEAFF

J: TRBJ2-3
V: TRBV7-3
CDR3: CASSLASSEDTQYF

J: TRBJ2-1
V: TRBV19
CDR3: CASSSGLAGEQFF

J: TRBJ2-3
V: TRBV19
CDR3: CASSNQGADTQYF

J: TRBJ1-2
V: TRBV3-1/TRBV3-2
CDR3: CASSQDEGAIGGYTF

J: TRBJ2-3
V: TRBV9
CDR3: CASSVVAGGGTDTQYF

J: TRBJ2-3
V: TRBV6-4
CDR3: CASSDLAGAADTQYF

J: TRBJ2-7
V: TRBV4-3
CDR3: CASSQDWTGTYEQYF

J: TRBJ2-1
V: TRBV18
CDR3: CASSPLLQYNEQFF

J: TRBJ1-6
V: TRBV6-6
CDR3: CASRDPGQGASPLHF

J: TRBJ2-3
V: TRBV12-3/TRBV12-4
CDR3: CATSDSGTDTQYF

J: TRBJ2-5
V: TRBV19
CDR3: CASSEGHQETQYF

J: TRBJ2-1
V: TRBV9
CDR3: CASSGGTGGHEQFF

J: TRBJ1-2
V: TRBV4-2
CDR3: CASSFRTGTPNGYTF

J: TRBJ1-4
V: TRBV5-1
CDR3: CASTSDWIATNEKLFF

J: TRBJ1-2
V: TRBV2
CDR3: CASDLANYGYTF

J: TRBJ2-7
V: TRBV9
CDR3: CASSVGGQSSSYEQYF

J: TRBJ1-2
V: TRBV9
CDR3: CASSASPTGQQSGYTF

J: TRBJ2-1
V: TRBV3-1/TRBV3-2
CDR3: CASSHYAGGSEQFF

J: TRBJ1-3
V: TRBV29-1
CDR3: CSVEGGQLDSGNTIYF

J: TRBJ1-1
V: TRBV6-2/TRBV6-3
CDR3: CASSYYDRGPEAFF